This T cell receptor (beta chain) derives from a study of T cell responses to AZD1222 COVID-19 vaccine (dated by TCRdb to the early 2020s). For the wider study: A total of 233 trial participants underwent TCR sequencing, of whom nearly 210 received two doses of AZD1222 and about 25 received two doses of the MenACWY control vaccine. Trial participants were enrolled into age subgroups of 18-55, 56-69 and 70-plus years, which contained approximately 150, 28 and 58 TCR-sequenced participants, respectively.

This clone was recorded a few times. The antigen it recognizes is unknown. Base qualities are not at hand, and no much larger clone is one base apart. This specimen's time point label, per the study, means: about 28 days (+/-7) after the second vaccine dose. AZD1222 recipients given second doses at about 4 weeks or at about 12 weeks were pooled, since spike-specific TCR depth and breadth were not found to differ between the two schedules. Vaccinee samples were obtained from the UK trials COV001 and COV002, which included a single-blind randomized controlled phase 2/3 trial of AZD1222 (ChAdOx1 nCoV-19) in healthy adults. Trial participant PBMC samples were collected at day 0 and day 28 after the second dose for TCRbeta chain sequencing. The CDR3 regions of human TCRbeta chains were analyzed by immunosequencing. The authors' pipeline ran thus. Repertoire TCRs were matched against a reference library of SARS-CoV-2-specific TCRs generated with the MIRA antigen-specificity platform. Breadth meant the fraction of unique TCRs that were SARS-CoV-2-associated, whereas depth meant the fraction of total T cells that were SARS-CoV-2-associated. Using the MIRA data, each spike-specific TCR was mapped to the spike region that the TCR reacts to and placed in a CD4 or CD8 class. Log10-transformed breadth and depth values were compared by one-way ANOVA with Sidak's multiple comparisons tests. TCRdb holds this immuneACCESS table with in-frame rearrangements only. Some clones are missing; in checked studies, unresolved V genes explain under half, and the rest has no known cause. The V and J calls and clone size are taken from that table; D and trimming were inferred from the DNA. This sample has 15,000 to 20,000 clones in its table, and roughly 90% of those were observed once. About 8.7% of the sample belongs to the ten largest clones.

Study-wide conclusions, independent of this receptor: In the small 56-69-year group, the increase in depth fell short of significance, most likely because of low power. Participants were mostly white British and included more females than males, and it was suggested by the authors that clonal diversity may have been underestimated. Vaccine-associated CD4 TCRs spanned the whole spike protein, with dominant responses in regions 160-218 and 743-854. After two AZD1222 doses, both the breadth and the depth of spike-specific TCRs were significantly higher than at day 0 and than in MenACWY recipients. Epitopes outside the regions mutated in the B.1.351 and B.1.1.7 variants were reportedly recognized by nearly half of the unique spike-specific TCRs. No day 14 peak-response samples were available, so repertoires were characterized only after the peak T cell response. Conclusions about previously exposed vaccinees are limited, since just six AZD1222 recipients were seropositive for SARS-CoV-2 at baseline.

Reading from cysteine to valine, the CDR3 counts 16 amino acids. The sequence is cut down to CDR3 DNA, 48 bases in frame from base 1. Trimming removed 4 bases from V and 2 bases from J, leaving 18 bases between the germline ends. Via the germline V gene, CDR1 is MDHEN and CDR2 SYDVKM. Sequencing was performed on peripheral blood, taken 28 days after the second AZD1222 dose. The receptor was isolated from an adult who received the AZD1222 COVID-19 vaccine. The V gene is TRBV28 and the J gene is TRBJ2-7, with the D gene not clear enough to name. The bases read TGTGCCAGCAGTTCCCCGCGGTCCCCCCTAACCTACGAGCAGTACGTC. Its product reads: CASSSPRSPLTYEQYV.